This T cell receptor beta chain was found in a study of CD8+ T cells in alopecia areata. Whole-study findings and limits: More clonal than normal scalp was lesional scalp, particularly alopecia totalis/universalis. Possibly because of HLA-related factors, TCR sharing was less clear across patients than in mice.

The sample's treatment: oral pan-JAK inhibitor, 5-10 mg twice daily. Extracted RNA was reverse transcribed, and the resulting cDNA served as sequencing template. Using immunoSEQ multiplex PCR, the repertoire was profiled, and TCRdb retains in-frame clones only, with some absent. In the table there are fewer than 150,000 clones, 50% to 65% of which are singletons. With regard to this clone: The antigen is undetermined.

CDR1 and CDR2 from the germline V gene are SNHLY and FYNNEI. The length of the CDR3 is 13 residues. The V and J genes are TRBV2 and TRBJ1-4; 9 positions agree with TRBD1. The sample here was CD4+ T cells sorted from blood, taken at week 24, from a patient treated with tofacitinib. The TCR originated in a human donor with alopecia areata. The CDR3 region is CATQGALREKLFF. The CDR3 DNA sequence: TGTGCGACACAGGGGGCGCTTCGGGAAAAACTGTTTTTT. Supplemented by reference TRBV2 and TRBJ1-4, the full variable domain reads EPEVTQTPSHQVTQMGQEVILRCVPISNHLYFYWYRQILGQKVEFLVSFYNNEISEKSEIFDDQFSVERPDGSNFTLKIRSTKLEDSAMYFCATQGALREKLFFGSGTQLSVL.